The rows below give T cell receptor beta chains drawn from one sample of a study of blood T cell repertoires in COVID-19. The table came from immunoSEQ multiplex PCR; TCRdb's copy has only in-frame clones and leaves some out. The sample comprises fewer than 350,000 clones, approximately 83% of which are singletons, and 2.1% rests with the top ten. The specimen was peripheral blood. The origin of the receptors is a woman in her thirties who had recovered from COVID-19. Each CDR3 is given with its conserved first and last residue. Each record gives: D gene, J gene, clone size, V gene, CDR3 protein, CDR3 DNA. A D gene is named only where the DNA matches it firmly. Clone sizes are given selectively: once, few, many, or a class where the clone is expanded.

d_call: -
j_call: TRBJ1-5
clone_size: -
v_call: TRBV4-1
cdr3_aa: CASSQEGGVPRGRQPQHF
cdr3_nt: TGCGCCAGCAGCCAAGAGGGGGGGGTACCCAGGGGTAGACAGCCCCAGCATTTT

d_call: TRBD1
j_call: TRBJ1-3
clone_size: -
v_call: TRBV28
cdr3_aa: CASSWRQGTSSGNTIYF
cdr3_nt: TGTGCCAGCAGTTGGAGACAGGGTACGTCCTCTGGAAACACCATATATTTT

d_call: TRBD1
j_call: TRBJ1-4
clone_size: -
v_call: TRBV5-1
cdr3_aa: CASSLMGTGGEKLFF
cdr3_nt: TGCGCCAGCAGCTTGATGGGGACAGGGGGTGAAAAACTGTTTTTT

d_call: -
j_call: TRBJ1-2
clone_size: -
v_call: TRBV9
cdr3_aa: CASSVSRSNYGYTF
cdr3_nt: TGTGCCAGCAGCGTTTCGAGGTCCAACTATGGCTACACCTTC

d_call: -
j_call: TRBJ1-2
clone_size: many
v_call: TRBV6-1
cdr3_aa: CASSEAHSGYGYTF
cdr3_nt: TGTGCCAGCAGTGAAGCGCACAGTGGTTATGGCTACACCTTC

d_call: -
j_call: TRBJ1-1
clone_size: once
v_call: TRBV27
cdr3_aa: CASSLSMDWRNTEAFF
cdr3_nt: TGTGCCAGCAGTTTATCGATGGACTGGAGAAACACTGAAGCTTTCTTT

d_call: -
j_call: TRBJ2-7
clone_size: -
v_call: TRBV15
cdr3_aa: CATSKGDRFYEQYF
cdr3_nt: TGTGCCACCAGCAAAGGAGACAGATTTTACGAGCAGTACTTC

d_call: TRBD2
j_call: TRBJ2-1
clone_size: -
v_call: TRBV6-6
cdr3_aa: CASSYSSAGGQNEQFF
cdr3_nt: TGTGCCAGCAGTTACTCATCGGCGGGAGGGCAAAATGAGCAGTTCTTC

d_call: -
j_call: TRBJ1-5
clone_size: few
v_call: TRBV2
cdr3_aa: CASSYMGAGQPQHF
cdr3_nt: TGTGCCAGCAGTTATATGGGGGCTGGTCAGCCCCAGCATTTT

d_call: -
j_call: TRBJ1-2
clone_size: -
v_call: TRBV19
cdr3_aa: CASSTRDGGFYGYTF
cdr3_nt: TGTGCCAGTAGTACTCGGGACGGGGGATTCTATGGCTACACCTTC

d_call: -
j_call: TRBJ2-6
clone_size: -
v_call: TRBV6-5
cdr3_aa: CASSSLRGPGANVLTF
cdr3_nt: TGTGCCAGCAGTTCTCTCCGAGGGCCCGGGGCCAACGTCCTGACTTTC

d_call: -
j_call: TRBJ2-1
clone_size: once
v_call: TRBV7-9
cdr3_aa: CASSEDSSGLNEQFF
cdr3_nt: TGTGCCAGCAGCGAGGACAGTTCCGGGCTCAATGAGCAGTTCTTC

d_call: TRBD2
j_call: TRBJ2-1
clone_size: -
v_call: TRBV5-1
cdr3_aa: CASSSSGGYNEQFF
cdr3_nt: TGCGCCAGCAGCTCTAGCGGGGGCTACAATGAGCAGTTCTTC

d_call: -
j_call: TRBJ1-5
clone_size: -
v_call: TRBV4-1
cdr3_aa: CASSQSGGNQPQHF
cdr3_nt: TGCGCCAGCAGCCAATCCGGTGGCAATCAGCCCCAGCATTTT

d_call: -
j_call: TRBJ2-1
clone_size: -
v_call: TRBV5-4
cdr3_aa: CASSPGTSYNEQFF
cdr3_nt: TGTGCCAGCAGCCCGGGGACATCCTACAATGAGCAGTTCTTC

d_call: TRBD2
j_call: TRBJ2-1
clone_size: -
v_call: TRBV27
cdr3_aa: CASSEILALSHEQFF
cdr3_nt: TGTGCCAGCAGTGAAATACTAGCGCTTTCCCATGAGCAGTTCTTC

d_call: TRBD2
j_call: TRBJ2-3
clone_size: -
v_call: TRBV28
cdr3_aa: CASSFVLAGISPDTQYF
cdr3_nt: TGTGCCAGCAGTTTTGTGCTAGCGGGAATATCGCCAGATACGCAGTATTTT

d_call: -
j_call: TRBJ1-6
clone_size: -
v_call: TRBV29-1
cdr3_aa: CSLREWRDSPLHF
cdr3_nt: TGCAGCCTACGTGAATGGAGGGATTCACCCCTCCACTTT

d_call: TRBD1
j_call: TRBJ2-7
clone_size: -
v_call: TRBV19
cdr3_aa: CASSIRGDRVRYEQYF
cdr3_nt: TGTGCCAGTAGTATCCGTGGAGACAGGGTCAGATACGAGCAGTACTTC

d_call: TRBD1
j_call: TRBJ2-7
clone_size: -
v_call: TRBV7-6
cdr3_aa: CASSPGQGVPYEQYF
cdr3_nt: TGTGCCAGCAGCCCAGGACAGGGGGTGCCCTACGAGCAGTACTTC

d_call: TRBD2
j_call: TRBJ2-7
clone_size: -
v_call: TRBV7-2
cdr3_aa: CASSLRVGLRHYEQYF
cdr3_nt: TGTGCCAGCAGCTTAAGGGTGGGACTACGGCACTACGAGCAGTACTTC

d_call: -
j_call: TRBJ2-3
clone_size: -
v_call: TRBV5-4
cdr3_aa: CASSLSTDTQYF
cdr3_nt: TGTGCCAGCAGCCTCAGCACAGATACGCAGTATTTT

d_call: TRBD1
j_call: TRBJ1-1
clone_size: -
v_call: TRBV25-1
cdr3_aa: CASGTGDLEAFF
cdr3_nt: TGTGCCAGCGGGACAGGTGACCTTGAAGCTTTCTTT

d_call: TRBD2
j_call: TRBJ2-3
clone_size: -
v_call: TRBV27
cdr3_aa: CASSILGLAGSTDTQYF
cdr3_nt: TGTGCCAGCAGTATCCTTGGACTAGCGGGGAGCACAGATACGCAGTATTTT

d_call: -
j_call: TRBJ2-1
clone_size: -
v_call: TRBV3-1/TRBV3-2
cdr3_aa: CASSQRGGGRDNEQFF
cdr3_nt: TGTGCCAGCAGCCAGCGAGGAGGGGGCCGCGACAATGAGCAGTTCTTC

d_call: -
j_call: TRBJ1-2
clone_size: -
v_call: TRBV7-8
cdr3_aa: CASSLESRHRIAAQGYTF
cdr3_nt: TGTGCCAGCAGCTTAGAATCAAGGCACAGGATTGCCGCCCAGGGCTACACCTTC

d_call: -
j_call: TRBJ2-2
clone_size: -
v_call: TRBV11-2
cdr3_aa: CASRLGENTGELFF
cdr3_nt: TGTGCCAGCAGACTGGGCGAGAACACCGGGGAGCTGTTTTTT

d_call: TRBD2
j_call: TRBJ2-5
clone_size: once
v_call: TRBV4-1
cdr3_aa: CASSLPTSGKETQYF
cdr3_nt: TGCGCCAGCAGCTTACCTACTAGCGGGAAAGAGACCCAGTACTTC

d_call: TRBD2
j_call: TRBJ2-2
clone_size: -
v_call: TRBV28
cdr3_aa: CASSPGLAATGELFF
cdr3_nt: TGTGCCAGCAGTCCCGGACTAGCAGCGACCGGGGAGCTGTTTTTT

d_call: TRBD1
j_call: TRBJ1-6
clone_size: -
v_call: TRBV10-3
cdr3_aa: CAISALGQGDSPLHF
cdr3_nt: TGTGCCATCAGTGCTCTAGGGCAGGGGGATTCACCCCTCCACTTT

d_call: TRBD1
j_call: TRBJ1-2
clone_size: few
v_call: TRBV5-1
cdr3_aa: CASKGQGENGYTF
cdr3_nt: TGCGCCAGCAAGGGACAGGGAGAGAATGGCTACACCTTC

d_call: -
j_call: TRBJ1-1
clone_size: -
v_call: TRBV5-4
cdr3_aa: CASSIKTGNTEAFF
cdr3_nt: TGTGCCAGCAGCATAAAGACGGGTAACACTGAAGCTTTCTTT

d_call: -
j_call: TRBJ2-5
clone_size: -
v_call: TRBV2
cdr3_aa: CASYTRDQETQYF
cdr3_nt: TGTGCCAGCTATACTAGAGACCAAGAGACCCAGTACTTC

d_call: -
j_call: TRBJ2-7
clone_size: -
v_call: TRBV5-6
cdr3_aa: CASSLGTHTYEQYF
cdr3_nt: TGTGCCAGCAGCTTAGGGACTCATACCTACGAGCAGTACTTC

d_call: -
j_call: TRBJ2-7
clone_size: -
v_call: TRBV11-2
cdr3_aa: CASSLPAGANEQYF
cdr3_nt: TGTGCCAGCAGCTTACCCGCAGGGGCCAACGAGCAGTACTTC